These T cell receptor beta chains were read from a single sample in a study of response to subunit inactivated influenza vaccine. MiXCR, applied by TCRdb to the RT-PCR reads, yields one record per CDR3 protein. The table has 550,000 to 800,000 distinct CDR3 sequences, 15% to 17% seen once. Material: PBMCs from blood, obtained 12 days after vaccination. These TCRs come from a man aged 45-65 years who received an inactivated influenza vaccine. Both conserved end residues are part of each CDR3. D genes are given only for firm matches. Clone sizes are given selectively: once, few, many, or a class where the clone is expanded.

-,-,TRBV4-3,TRBJ1-4,CASSQAAGSQEKLFF,TGCGCCAGCAGCCAAGCGGCAGGGTCACAGGAAAAACTGTTTTTT
many,-,TRBV12-3/TRBV12-4,TRBJ1-2,CASSPGTDDGYTF,TGTGCCAGCAGTCCAGGGACGGACGATGGCTACACCTTC
few,TRBD1,TRBV6-1,TRBJ2-2,CASSLFRGQAGELFF,TGTGCCAGCAGTCTCTTCAGGGGGCAAGCCGGGGAGCTGTTTTTT
-,-,TRBV6-2/TRBV6-3,TRBJ1-5,CASSRTQGWYGNQPQHF,TGTGCCAGCAGTCGTACACAGGGTTGGTATGGCAATCAGCCCCAGCATTTT
few,-,TRBV6-2/TRBV6-3,TRBJ2-1,CASSTLATVNEQFF,TGTGCCAGCAGTACCCTAGCTACGGTCAATGAGCAGTTCTTC
many,TRBD1,TRBV10-2,TRBJ2-7,CASSRGQALEQYF,TGCGCCAGCAGTCGCGGACAGGCTCTCGAGCAGTACTTC
-,-,TRBV10-3,TRBJ1-2,CAISGAGYDYTF,TGTGCCATCTCTGGGGCAGGGTATGACTACACCTTC
many,TRBD2,TRBV24-1,TRBJ2-7,CATSAGTGGQGEQYF,TGTGCCACCAGTGCGGGCACGGGGGGGCAAGGCGAGCAGTACTTC
few,-,TRBV28,TRBJ2-3,CASSSSQAGWGTDTQYF,TGTGCCAGCAGTTCTTCACAAGCGGGCTGGGGCACAGATACGCAGTATTTT
-,-,TRBV7-9,TRBJ2-3,CASSKRGGRTDTQYF,TGTGCCAGCAGCAAGAGGGGCGGGCGTACAGATACGCAGTATTTT